This note documents a single T cell receptor (beta chain) sequence. Its matching antigen is unknown. This entry is derived from a study of cytomegalovirus exposure and HLA in healthy donors. General study results and limits: Reported performance of the classifier showed diagnosis of cytomegalovirus status with high specificity and sensitivity. According to a later analysis, donors in an Asian-associated ancestry cluster reportedly had fewer N-insertions than the roughly 670-donor mean. Later analysis suggested links between common viral pathogens and several top significant clusters.

PCR employed 60 Vbeta and 13 Jbeta primers. Profiled with immunoSEQ multiplex PCR; TCRdb holds only in-frame clones, not every one. The sample lists around 200,000 clones, 79% occurring once. CDR1 and CDR2 (germline): MNHEY, SVGAGI. V lost 2 bases and J lost 5; bases outside the gene matches: 8. The CDR3 is 16 residues long. The V gene is TRBV6-5, the J gene TRBJ2-3; TRBD2 agrees at 9 bases. This receptor was taken from a woman in her late teens or twenties in good health and CMV-seronegative. Sequenced: PBMCs. The CDR3 DNA is TGTGCCAGCAGTTACCGCGGGAGGGCCGAGGAAGATACGCAGTATTTT. Translated, it gives CASSYRGRAEEDTQYF.